Listed below are T cell receptor beta chains from one sample, sequenced in a study of tumor and adjacent non-tumor tissue in lung cancer. TCRdb fed the multiplex PCR reads into MiXCR, producing one record per CDR3 protein. Of 52,000 or so distinct CDR3 sequences in the sample, around three quarters were seen once. The source material was distant non-tumor lung tissue. These TCRs come from a woman aged 55-69 years with non-small cell lung cancer. Each CDR3 is given with its conserved first and last residue. The order of the fields is CDR3 length, V gene, CDR3 protein.

>12|TRBV6-2/TRBV6-3
CDSSFRANEQYF
>12|TRBV20-1
CSVGRRNQSQDF
>14|TRBV29-1
CSVNKTGPDYGYTF
>16|TRBV4-1
CASWYSVGTENQPQHF
>18|TRBV6-1
CASSGYPGQGLSNTEAFF
>15|TRBV11-2
CASSFWDRGNQPQHF
>16|TRBV4-2
CGISQTSRGANYEQYF
>15|TRBV5-4
CTSSSLRGRYNEQYF
>18|TRBV11-2
CASSLWTSGGVLTDTQYF
>14|TRBV5-6
CVSSFDSGIESQYF
>16|TRBV28
CASRSTDSTPGNEQFF
>16|TRBV11-1
CASSSILDRGVYGQYF
>14|TRBV11-2
CASSLGTGVLSKFF
>17|TRBV5-4
CASSTAPLAGGLEIQYF
>15|TRBV28
CASNTGDSGLDTQFF
>11|TRBV5-4
CASSGLDMQYF
>12|TRBV11-2
CACSADTGELFF
>15|TRBV28
CAGSLLPPTYTEAFF
>14|TRBV4-3
CASSLGLGGAGLFF